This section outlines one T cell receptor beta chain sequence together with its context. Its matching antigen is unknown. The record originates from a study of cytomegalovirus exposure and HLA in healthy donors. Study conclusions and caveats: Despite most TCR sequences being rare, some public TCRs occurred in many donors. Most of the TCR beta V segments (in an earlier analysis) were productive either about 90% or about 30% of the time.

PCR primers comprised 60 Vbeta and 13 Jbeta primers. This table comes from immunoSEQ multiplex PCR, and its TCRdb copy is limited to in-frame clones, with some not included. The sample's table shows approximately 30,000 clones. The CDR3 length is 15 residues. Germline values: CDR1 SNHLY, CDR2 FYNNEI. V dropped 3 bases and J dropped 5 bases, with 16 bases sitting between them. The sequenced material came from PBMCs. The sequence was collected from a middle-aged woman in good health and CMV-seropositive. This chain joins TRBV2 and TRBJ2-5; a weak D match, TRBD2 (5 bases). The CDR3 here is CASSEADFGLETQYF. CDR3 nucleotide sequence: TGTGCCAGCAGTGAGGCCGACTTCGGACTCGAGACCCAGTACTTC.